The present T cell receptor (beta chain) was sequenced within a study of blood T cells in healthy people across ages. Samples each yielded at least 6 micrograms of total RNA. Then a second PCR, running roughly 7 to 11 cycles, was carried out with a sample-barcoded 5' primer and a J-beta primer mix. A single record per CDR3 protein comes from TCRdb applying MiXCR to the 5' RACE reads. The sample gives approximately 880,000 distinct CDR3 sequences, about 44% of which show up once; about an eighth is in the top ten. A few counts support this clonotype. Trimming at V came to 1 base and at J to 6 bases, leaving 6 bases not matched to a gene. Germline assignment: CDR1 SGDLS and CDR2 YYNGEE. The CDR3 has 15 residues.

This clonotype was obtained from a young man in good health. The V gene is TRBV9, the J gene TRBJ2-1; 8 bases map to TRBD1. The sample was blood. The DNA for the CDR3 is TGTGCCAGCAGCGTAACTGTGACAGGGGCCAATGAGCAGTTCTTC. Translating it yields CASSVTVTGANEQFF.